This entry features one TCR beta chain sequence. Relative to the germline gene, one junction end is altered; a read error may explain this. This entry belongs to a study of blood T cell repertoires in COVID-19. Produced via immunoSEQ multiplex PCR; TCRdb's table is partial and in-frame only. The data hold around 95,000 clones, with over 70% observed a single time. Sequencing input: peripheral blood. The source of this sequence is a woman of 80 years or more with acute or convalescent COVID-19.

Here the CDR3 DNA reads TGTGCCAGCAGTTTAAACCCGGGACAGACGGTTGTTTTT. Translated: CASSLNPGQTVVF. V usage is TRBV12-3 or TRBV12-4 and J usage is TRBJ1-6; 7 bases line up with TRBD1. This CDR3 has 13 residues.